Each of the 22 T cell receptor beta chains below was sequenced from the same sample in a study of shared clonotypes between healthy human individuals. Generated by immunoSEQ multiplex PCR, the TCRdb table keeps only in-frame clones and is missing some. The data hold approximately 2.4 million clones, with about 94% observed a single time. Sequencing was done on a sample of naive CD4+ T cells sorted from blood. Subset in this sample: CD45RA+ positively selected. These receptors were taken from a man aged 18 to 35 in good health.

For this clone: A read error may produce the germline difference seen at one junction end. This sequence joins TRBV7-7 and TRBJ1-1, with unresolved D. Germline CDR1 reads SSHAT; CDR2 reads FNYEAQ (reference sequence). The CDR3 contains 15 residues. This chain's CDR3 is CASSFWQDPHTEAFF. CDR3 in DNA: TGTGCTAGCAGCTTTTGGCAGGATCCTCACACTGAAGCTTTCTTT. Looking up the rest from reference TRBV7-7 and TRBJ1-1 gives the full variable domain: GAGVSQSPRYKVTKRGQDVTLRCDPISSHATLYWYQQALGQGPEFLTYFNYEAQPDKSGLPSDRFSAERPEGSISTLTIQRTEQRDSAMYRCASSFWQDPHTEAFFGQGTRLTVV.

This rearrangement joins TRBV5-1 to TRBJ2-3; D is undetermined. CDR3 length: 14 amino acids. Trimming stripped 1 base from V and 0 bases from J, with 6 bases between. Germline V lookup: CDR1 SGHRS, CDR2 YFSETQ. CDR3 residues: CASSLWSSTDTQYF. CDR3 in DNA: TGCGCCAGCAGCTTGTGGAGTAGCACAGATACGCAGTATTTT.

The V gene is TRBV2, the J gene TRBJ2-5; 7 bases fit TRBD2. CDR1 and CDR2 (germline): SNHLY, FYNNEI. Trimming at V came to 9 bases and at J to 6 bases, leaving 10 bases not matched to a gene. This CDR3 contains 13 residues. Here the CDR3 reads CASGLGPTQTQYF. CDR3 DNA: TGTGCCAGTGGACTAGGTCCCACGCAGACCCAGTACTTC. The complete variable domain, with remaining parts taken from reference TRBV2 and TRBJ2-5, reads EPEVTQTPSHQVTQMGQEVILRCVPISNHLYFYWYRQILGQKVEFLVSFYNNEISEKSEIFDDQFSVERPDGSNFTLKIRSTKLEDSAMYFCASGLGPTQTQYFGPGTRLLVL.

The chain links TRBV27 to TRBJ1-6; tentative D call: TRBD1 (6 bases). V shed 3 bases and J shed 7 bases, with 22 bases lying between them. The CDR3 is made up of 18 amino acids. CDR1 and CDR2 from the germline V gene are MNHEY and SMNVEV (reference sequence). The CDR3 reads CASSLGLTPRTENSPLHF. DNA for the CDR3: TGTGCCAGCAGTTTGGGTTTGACTCCAAGGACAGAGAATTCACCCCTCCACTTT.

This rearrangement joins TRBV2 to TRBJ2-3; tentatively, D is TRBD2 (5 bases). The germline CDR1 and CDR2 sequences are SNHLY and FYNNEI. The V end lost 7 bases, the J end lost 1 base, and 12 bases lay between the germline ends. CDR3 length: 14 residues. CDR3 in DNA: TGTGCCAGCAATTGGATGAGGGGCACAGATACGCAGTATTTT. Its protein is CASNWMRGTDTQYF.

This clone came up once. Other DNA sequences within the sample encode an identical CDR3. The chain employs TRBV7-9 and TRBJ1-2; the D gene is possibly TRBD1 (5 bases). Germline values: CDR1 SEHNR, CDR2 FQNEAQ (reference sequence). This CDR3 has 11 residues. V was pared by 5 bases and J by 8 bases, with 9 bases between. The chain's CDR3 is CASSQGNGYTF. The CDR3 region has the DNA TGTGCCAGCAGCCAGGGTAACGGCTACACCTTC.

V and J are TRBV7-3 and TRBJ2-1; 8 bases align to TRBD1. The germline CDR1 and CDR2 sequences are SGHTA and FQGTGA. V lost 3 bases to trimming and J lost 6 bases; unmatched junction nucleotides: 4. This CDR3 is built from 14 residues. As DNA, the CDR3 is TGTGCCAGCAGCTTCGTCGACAGGGGCAATGAGCAGTTCTTC. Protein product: CASSFVDRGNEQFF.

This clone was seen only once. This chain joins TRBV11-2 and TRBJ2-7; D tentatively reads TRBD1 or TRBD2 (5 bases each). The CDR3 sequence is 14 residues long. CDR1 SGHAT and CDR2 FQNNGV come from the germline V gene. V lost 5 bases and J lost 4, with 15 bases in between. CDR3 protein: CASSRGPTLYEQYF. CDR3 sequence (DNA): TGTGCCAGCAGCCGGGGACCGACTCTTTACGAGCAGTACTTC.

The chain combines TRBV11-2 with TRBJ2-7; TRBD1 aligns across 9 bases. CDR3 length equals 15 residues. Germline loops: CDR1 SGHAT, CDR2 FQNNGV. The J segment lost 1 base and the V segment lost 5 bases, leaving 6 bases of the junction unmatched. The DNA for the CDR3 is TGTGCCAGCAGCCTGGTACAGGGGGCTTCCTACGAGCAGTACTTC. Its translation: CASSLVQGASYEQYF.

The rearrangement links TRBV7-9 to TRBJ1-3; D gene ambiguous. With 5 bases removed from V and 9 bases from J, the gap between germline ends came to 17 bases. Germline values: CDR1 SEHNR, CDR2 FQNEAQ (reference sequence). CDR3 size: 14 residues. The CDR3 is CASSQPGSVRTIYF. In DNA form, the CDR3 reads TGTGCCAGCAGCCAACCCGGGTCGGTTCGCACCATATATTTT.

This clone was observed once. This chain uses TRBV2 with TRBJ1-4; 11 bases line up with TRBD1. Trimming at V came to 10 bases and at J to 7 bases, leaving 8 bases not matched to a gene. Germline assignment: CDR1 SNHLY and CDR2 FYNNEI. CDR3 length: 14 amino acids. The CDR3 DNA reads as TGTGCCATCGTGGGACAGGGGGGGAGTGAAAAACTGTTTTTT. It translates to CAIVGQGGSEKLFF.

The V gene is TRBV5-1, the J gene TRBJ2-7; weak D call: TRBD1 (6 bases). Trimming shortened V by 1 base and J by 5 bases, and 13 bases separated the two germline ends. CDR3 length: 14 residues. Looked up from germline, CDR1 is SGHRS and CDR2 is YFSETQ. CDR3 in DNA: TGCGCCAGCAGCTTGCAACAGGGTATCAACGAGCAGTACTTC. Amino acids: CASSLQQGINEQYF.

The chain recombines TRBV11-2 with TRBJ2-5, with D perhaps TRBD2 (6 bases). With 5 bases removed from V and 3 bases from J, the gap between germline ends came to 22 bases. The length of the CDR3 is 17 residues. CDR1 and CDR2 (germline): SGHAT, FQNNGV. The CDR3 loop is CASSRVVWREREETQYF. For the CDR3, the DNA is TGTGCCAGCAGCCGCGTAGTCTGGCGGGAAAGGGAAGAGACCCAGTACTTC.

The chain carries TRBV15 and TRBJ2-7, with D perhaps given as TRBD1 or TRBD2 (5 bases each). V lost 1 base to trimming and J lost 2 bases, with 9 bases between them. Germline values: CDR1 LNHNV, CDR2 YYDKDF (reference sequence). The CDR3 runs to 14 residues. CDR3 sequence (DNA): TGTGCCACCAGCAGAGGGGGGACCGCCTACGAGCAGTACTTC. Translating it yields CATSRGGTAYEQYF.

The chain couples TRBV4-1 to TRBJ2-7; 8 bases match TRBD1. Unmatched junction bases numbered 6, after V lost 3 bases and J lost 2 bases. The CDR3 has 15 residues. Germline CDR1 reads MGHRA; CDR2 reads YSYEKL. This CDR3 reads CASSHPGQVAYEQYF. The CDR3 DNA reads TGCGCCAGCAGCCACCCGGGACAGGTAGCCTACGAGCAGTACTTC.

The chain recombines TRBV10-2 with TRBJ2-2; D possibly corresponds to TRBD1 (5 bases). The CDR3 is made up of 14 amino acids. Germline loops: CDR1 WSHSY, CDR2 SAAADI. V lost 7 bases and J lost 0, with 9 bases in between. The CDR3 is CASTLRANTGELFF. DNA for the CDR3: TGCGCCAGCACCCTCAGGGCGAACACCGGGGAGCTGTTTTTT.

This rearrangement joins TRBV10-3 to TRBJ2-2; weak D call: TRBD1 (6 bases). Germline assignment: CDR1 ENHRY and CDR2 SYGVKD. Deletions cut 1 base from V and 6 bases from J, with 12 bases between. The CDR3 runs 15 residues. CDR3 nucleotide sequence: TGTGCCATCAGTGAGTACAGGGCTTATTCCGGGGAGCTGTTTTTT. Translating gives CAISEYRAYSGELFF.

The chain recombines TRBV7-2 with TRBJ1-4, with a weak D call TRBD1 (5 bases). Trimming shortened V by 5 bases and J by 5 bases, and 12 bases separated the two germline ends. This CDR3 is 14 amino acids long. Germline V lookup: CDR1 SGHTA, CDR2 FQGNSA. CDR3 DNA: TGTGCCAGCAGCCCTGACAGTTTAAATGAAAAACTGTTTTTT. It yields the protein CASSPDSLNEKLFF.

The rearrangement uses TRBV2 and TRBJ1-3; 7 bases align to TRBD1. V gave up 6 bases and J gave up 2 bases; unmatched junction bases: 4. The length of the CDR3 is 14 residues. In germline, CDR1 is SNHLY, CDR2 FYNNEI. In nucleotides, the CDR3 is TGTGCCAGCAGGGGGACAGCAGCTGGAAACACCATATATTTT. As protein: CASRGTAAGNTIYF. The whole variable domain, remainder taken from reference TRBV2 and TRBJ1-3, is EPEVTQTPSHQVTQMGQEVILRCVPISNHLYFYWYRQILGQKVEFLVSFYNNEISEKSEIFDDQFSVERPDGSNFTLKIRSTKLEDSAMYFCASRGTAAGNTIYFGEGSWLTVV.

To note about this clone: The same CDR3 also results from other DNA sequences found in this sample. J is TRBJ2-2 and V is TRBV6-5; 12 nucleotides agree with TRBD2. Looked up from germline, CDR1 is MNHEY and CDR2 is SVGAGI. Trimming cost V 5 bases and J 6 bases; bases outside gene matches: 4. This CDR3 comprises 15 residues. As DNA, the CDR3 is TGTGCCAGCAGTAAACTAGCGGGAGGACCCGGGGAGCTGTTTTTT. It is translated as CASSKLAGGPGELFF.

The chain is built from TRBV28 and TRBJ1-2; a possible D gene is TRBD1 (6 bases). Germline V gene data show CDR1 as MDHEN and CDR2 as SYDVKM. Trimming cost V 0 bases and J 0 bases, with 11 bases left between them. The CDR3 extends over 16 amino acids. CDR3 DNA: TGTGCCAGCAGTTTATGGTCGGGGGGGCCTAACTATGGCTACACCTTC. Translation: CASSLWSGGPNYGYTF.

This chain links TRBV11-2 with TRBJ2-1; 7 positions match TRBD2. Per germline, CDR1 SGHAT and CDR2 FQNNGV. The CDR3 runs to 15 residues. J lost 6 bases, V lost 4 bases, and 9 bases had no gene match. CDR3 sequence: CASSSGGSSANEQFF. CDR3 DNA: TGTGCCAGCAGCTCCGGCGGGAGTTCAGCCAATGAGCAGTTCTTC.